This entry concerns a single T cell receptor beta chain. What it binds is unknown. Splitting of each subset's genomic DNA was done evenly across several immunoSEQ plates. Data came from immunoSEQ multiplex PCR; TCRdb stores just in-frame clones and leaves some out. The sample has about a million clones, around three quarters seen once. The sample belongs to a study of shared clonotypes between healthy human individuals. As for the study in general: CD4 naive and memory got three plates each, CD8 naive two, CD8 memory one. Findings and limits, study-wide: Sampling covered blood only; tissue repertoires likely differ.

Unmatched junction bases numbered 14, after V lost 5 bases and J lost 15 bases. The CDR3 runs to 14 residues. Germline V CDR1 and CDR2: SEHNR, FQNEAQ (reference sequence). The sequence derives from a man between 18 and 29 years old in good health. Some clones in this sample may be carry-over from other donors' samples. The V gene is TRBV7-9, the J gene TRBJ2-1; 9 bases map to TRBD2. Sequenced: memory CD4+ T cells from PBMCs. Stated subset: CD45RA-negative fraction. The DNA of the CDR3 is TGTGCCAGCAGCCGTCCCGAGAGGGGACTAGCCCCGTTCTTC. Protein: CASSRPERGLAPFF.